This record concerns one T cell receptor beta chain sequence. Its cognate antigen is unknown. CDR3 length equals 16 residues. Germline lookup yields CDR1 PRHDT and CDR2 FYEKMQ (reference sequence). The J segment lost 4 bases and the V segment lost 1 base, leaving 7 bases of the junction unmatched. This sample is drawn from a study of shared clonotypes between healthy human individuals. Study at large: For every donor, three CD4 naive, three CD4 memory, two CD8 naive and one CD8 memory plates were used.

Study-level findings and limits: As a rule, naive subsets had a larger estimated richness than memory subsets. Read depth was anticipated to influence clonotype sharing among donors.

The assay was immunoSEQ multiplex PCR, and TCRdb's table has in-frame clones only and misses some. The table lists about a million clones, around four fifths of them singletons. This receptor was taken from a young man in good health. Material: memory CD4+ T cells sorted from blood. Subset described: CD45RA-negative fraction. The chain couples TRBV13 to TRBJ1-2; 9 bases agree with TRBD1. CDR3 amino acids: CASSLEVGDRVYGYTF. For the CDR3, the DNA is TGTGCCAGCAGCTTAGAGGTTGGGGACAGGGTCTATGGCTACACCTTC.